These 3 T cell receptor beta chains were sequenced from one sample in a study of cytomegalovirus exposure and HLA in healthy donors. It was with 60 Vbeta and 13 Jbeta primers that the PCR ran. Some clones are missing from TCRdb's copy, which holds only in-frame ones; the method was immunoSEQ multiplex PCR. The sample records about 150,000 clones, 80% to 85% being singletons. Material: PBMCs. The receptors derive from a male donor in good health and CMV-seronegative.

The chain has TRBV28 and TRBJ2-2; 14 bases fit TRBD2. Germline values: CDR1 MDHEN, CDR2 SYDVKM. This CDR3 comprises 18 residues. Trimming cost V 6 bases and J 5 bases; bases outside gene matches: 11. CDR3 in DNA: TGTGCCAGCAGGGGGACTAGCGGGGGAAACGAACGGACCGGGGAGCTGTTTTTT. Its protein is CASRGTSGGNERTGELFF.

The rearrangement uses TRBV4-3 and TRBJ2-1; no reliable D call. The CDR3 runs 13 residues. Per the germline V gene, CDR1 is LGHNA and CDR2 is YSLEER. V lost 0 bases and J 6 bases, leaving 6 bases between the germline ends. This CDR3 is CASSQDWANEQFF. The CDR3 nucleotides are TGCGCCAGCAGCCAAGACTGGGCCAATGAGCAGTTCTTC.

This rearrangement joins TRBV13 to TRBJ2-7, with 8 bases fitting TRBD1. The CDR3 contains 14 residues. CDR1 and CDR2 from the germline V gene are PRHDT and FYEKMQ (reference sequence). V dropped 3 bases and J dropped 1; count of bases not matched to a gene: 2. The CDR3 sequence is CASSFGQGSYEQYF. CDR3 DNA: TGTGCCAGCAGCTTCGGACAGGGATCCTACGAGCAGTACTTC.